The T cell receptor beta chain described here comes from a study of cytomegalovirus exposure and HLA in healthy donors. Germline lookup yields CDR1 SGHNT and CDR2 YYREEE (reference sequence). Germline trimming cut 4 bases from V and 5 bases from J; bases unmatched to any gene: 13. This CDR3 contains 18 residues. Of note for this clone: Its antigen is not known.

General study results and limits: Reportedly, HLA-A and HLA-B alleles of most subjects were accurately predicted from TCR beta.

Primers included in the PCR were 60 Vbeta and 13 Jbeta primers. In the original processing: An analysis performed later counted roughly 79 million unique TCR beta chains (roughly 11 million of them shared). TCRdb's copy holds only in-frame clones and misses some; the assay was immunoSEQ multiplex PCR. V and J calls and clone size are copied from that table; D and trimming were computed from the DNA. Of about 160,000 clones in the sample, 75% to 80% are singletons; the top ten hold around 0.97%. The receptor's source is a woman aged 50 to 60 in good health and CMV-seropositive. This chain uses TRBV5-4 with TRBJ2-7, with 15 positions matching TRBD2. Sample: PBMCs. For the CDR3, the DNA is TGTGCCAGCAGCCGTTCTACCGGACTAGCGGGGGGGCGACACGAGCAGTACTTC. Translated: CASSRSTGLAGGRHEQYF.